Listed here is a single T cell receptor beta chain. These data are taken from a study of cytomegalovirus exposure and HLA in healthy donors. Assay: immunoSEQ multiplex PCR; the TCRdb copy retains only in-frame clones and omits some. The data hold approximately 170,000 clones, with around 84% observed a single time. The germline CDR1 and CDR2 sequences are MDHEN and SYDVKM. J lost 5 bases, V lost 6 bases, and 9 bases had no gene match. The CDR3 loop spans 15 amino acids. The receptor was isolated from a man between 18 and 35 years old in good health and CMV-seropositive. Sequenced: PBMCs. The genes are TRBV28 and TRBJ2-1, with 8 nucleotides matching TRBD2. CDR3 coding DNA: TGTGCCAGCAGCTCCTTGGGCGGGGGGAACAATGAGCAGTTCTTC. Protein product: CASSSLGGGNNEQFF.